The 23 T cell receptor beta chains below come from one sample, sequenced in a study of blood T cell repertoires in COVID-19. TCRdb's copy holds only in-frame clones and misses some; the assay was immunoSEQ multiplex PCR. The sample has about 120,000 clones, approximately 90% seen once. The sample consisted of peripheral blood. The receptors stem from a woman in her fifties or sixties with acute or convalescent COVID-19.

The chain recombines TRBV7-2 with TRBJ1-3, with D tentatively TRBD1 (5 bases). Between the trimmed V and J ends, which lost 5 bases and 0 bases, there was a span of 17 bases. Germline values: CDR1 SGHTA, CDR2 FQGNSA. CDR3 length: 17 amino acids. The CDR3 reads CASSLLTALFSGNTIYF. CDR3 bases: TGTGCCAGCAGCCTCCTGACAGCTCTGTTCTCTGGAAACACCATATATTTT.

This sequence joins TRBV19 and TRBJ1-5; 10 nucleotides agree with TRBD1. V lost 0 bases to trimming and J lost 4 bases; unmatched junction nucleotides: 9. The CDR3 runs 18 residues. Germline CDR1 is LNHDA and CDR2 is SQIVND (reference sequence). This CDR3 is CASSIDARQGALNQPQHF. DNA of the CDR3: TGTGCCAGTAGTATAGACGCGAGACAGGGGGCTCTAAATCAGCCCCAGCATTTT.

This clone was detected only once. V usage is TRBV7-9 and J usage is TRBJ2-7; tentative D call: TRBD2 (5 bases). CDR1 is SEHNR and CDR2 is FQNEAQ in the germline V gene (reference sequence). The CDR3 contains 15 residues. The V gene lost 8 bases and the J gene lost 0 bases, with 17 bases spanning the gap. CDR3 nucleotides: TGTGCCAGCCAAACCGGGGTCCTTGGCTCCTACGAGCAGTACTTC. The encoded protein is CASQTGVLGSYEQYF.

This clone was picked up one time. V gene TRBV6-5 combines with J gene TRBJ2-1; 10 bases fit TRBD1. This CDR3 has 14 residues. Germline CDR1 is MNHEY and CDR2 is SVGAGI. Trimming removed 7 bases from V and 2 bases from J; junction bases left unmatched: 2. DNA for the CDR3: TGTGCCAGCATGGACAGGGGGACCTACAATGAGCAGTTCTTC. The encoded protein is CASMDRGTYNEQFF.

V usage is TRBV4-1 and J usage is TRBJ2-3; D not certain. CDR3 length equals 17 residues. The germline CDR1 and CDR2 sequences are MGHRA and YSYEKL. V gave up 5 bases and J gave up 0 bases, with 18 bases separating them. DNA of the CDR3: TGCGCCAGCAGCACCCGAGCCAGCGTCGATAGCACAGATACGCAGTATTTT. Translation gives CASSTRASVDSTDTQYF.

The chain has TRBV2 and TRBJ1-3; no definite D call. CDR1 SNHLY and CDR2 FYNNEI come from the germline V gene. CDR3 length equals 14 residues. With 4 bases removed from V and 2 bases from J, the gap between germline ends came to 9 bases. As DNA, the CDR3 is TGTGCCAGCAGTGGAGGTATGCCTGGAAACACCATATATTTT. Translation gives CASSGGMPGNTIYF.

In this sample, this clone turned up once. V gene TRBV5-1 combines with J gene TRBJ1-5, with 7 positions matching TRBD1. Germline lookup yields CDR1 SGHRS and CDR2 YFSETQ. V shed 4 bases and J 1 base; nucleotides not matched to a gene: 5. CDR3 length equals 15 residues. The CDR3 region is CASSLSGGSNQPQHF. CDR3 sequence (DNA): TGCGCCAGCAGCCTTTCAGGGGGAAGCAATCAGCCCCAGCATTTT.

The chain is built from TRBV6-6 and TRBJ1-5; D not resolved. V was cut by 0 bases and J by 7 bases, with 7 bases left in between. From germline, CDR1 is MNHNY and CDR2 SVGAGI (reference sequence). The CDR3 sequence is 13 residues long. The CDR3, as DNA: TGTGCCAGCAGTTACTCGAACGGGCAGCCCCAGCATTTT. As protein: CASSYSNGQPQHF.

V and J are TRBV6-5 and TRBJ1-3; no clear D gene. The CDR3 spans 14 residues. The germline V and J ends were trimmed by 0 bases and 4 bases, with 7 bases remaining between them. CDR1 is MNHEY, CDR2 SVGAGI, per germline. The CDR3 DNA sequence: TGTGCCAGCAGTTACTCGATGCAGGGAAACACCATATATTTT. Protein: CASSYSMQGNTIYF.

The chain recombines TRBV10-1 with TRBJ1-1; D may be TRBD1 (5 bases). This CDR3 spans 14 amino acids. Germline V lookup: CDR1 WNHNN, CDR2 SYGVQD (reference sequence). Trimming removed 6 bases at V and 3 bases at J, with 14 bases between. The CDR3 nucleotides are TGCGCCAGCAGCGTAAGTCGGGGGGACACTGAAGCTTTCTTT. Its translation: CASSVSRGDTEAFF.

The chain uses TRBV30 and TRBJ1-2; D unresolved. V was clipped by 5 bases and J by 5 bases, with 12 bases between them. The V gene's germline CDR1 is GTSNPN and CDR2 SVGIG (reference sequence). The CDR3 consists of 12 residues. CDR3 protein: CAWGPTIYGYTF. The CDR3 region has the DNA TGTGCCTGGGGGCCCACAATTTATGGCTACACCTTC.

This clone has just one count. The rearrangement joins TRBV20-1 to TRBJ1-2; perhaps TRBD1 as D (6 bases). V was pared by 3 bases and J by 0 bases, with 17 bases between. Germline loops: CDR1 DFQATT, CDR2 SNEGSKA (reference sequence). This CDR3 is built from 16 residues. CDR3 nucleotides: TGCAGTGCTAGTATTCAGGGGACAAGCTCTAACTATGGCTACACCTTC. Its protein is CSASIQGTSSNYGYTF.

CDR3 region: CASSPPYGSNTEAFF. The CDR3 DNA reads as TGTGCCAGCTCACCACCGTACGGGTCGAACACTGAAGCTTTCTTT. The chain carries TRBV18 and TRBJ1-1; D ambiguous. Germline V gene data show CDR1 as KGHSH and CDR2 as LQKENI. The V end lost 0 bases, the J end lost 1 base, and 9 bases lay between the germline ends. The CDR3 contains 15 residues.

The V gene is TRBV5-1, the J gene TRBJ2-1; perhaps TRBD1 as D (8 bases). Germline loops: CDR1 SGHRS, CDR2 YFSETQ. The CDR3 sequence is 15 residues long. Trimming shortened V by 2 bases and J by 5 bases, and 14 bases separated the two germline ends. The CDR3 DNA reads TGCGCCAGCAGCTTTGACAGGGGAGGGAACAATGAGCAGTTCTTC. Protein sequence: CASSFDRGGNNEQFF.

As to this clone: The sample holds other DNA sequences that translate to the same CDR3. The V and J genes are TRBV20-1 and TRBJ1-2; no reliable D call. Germline CDR1 is DFQATT and CDR2 is SNEGSKA (reference sequence). The CDR3 runs to 10 residues. The germline V and J ends were trimmed by 3 bases and 6 bases, with 5 bases remaining between them. The CDR3 is CSARSDGYTF. The DNA of the CDR3 is TGCAGTGCTAGGAGTGATGGCTACACCTTC.

This chain links TRBV7-2 with TRBJ2-1; D possibly corresponds to TRBD2 (6 bases). Germline CDR1 is SGHTA and CDR2 is FQGNSA. Trimming cost V 4 bases and J 0 bases, with 16 bases left between them. CDR3 length: 17 residues. CDR3 nucleotides: TGTGCCAGCAGCTCTAGACTAGACCGGAGCTCCTACAATGAGCAGTTCTTC. Translated: CASSSRLDRSSYNEQFF.

This sequence joins TRBV27 and TRBJ2-7; D is unclear. The ends were cut back, 6 bases at V and 2 bases at J, with 11 bases in the middle. CDR1 is MNHEY and CDR2 is SMNVEV in the germline V gene (reference sequence). The CDR3 spans 13 residues. CDR3 DNA: TGTGCCAGCAGCCCACAAGTTGCCTACGAGCAGTACTTC. Protein: CASSPQVAYEQYF.

This clone appeared a single time. V and J are TRBV20-1 and TRBJ1-3; D is unclear. Per the germline V gene, CDR1 is DFQATT and CDR2 is SNEGSKA (reference sequence). Trimming pared 0 bases from V and 9 bases from J, leaving 6 bases between. The CDR3 totals 11 residues. DNA of the CDR3: TGCAGTGCTAGAGATCTGGCCACCATATATTTT. Protein sequence: CSARDLATIYF.

The chain has TRBV5-8 and TRBJ1-2, with unresolved D. Trimming took 2 bases from V and 4 from J, leaving 15 bases between them. The germline gives CDR1 SGHTS, CDR2 YDEGEE. The CDR3 consists of 15 residues. In DNA form, the CDR3 reads TGTGCCAGCAGCTTATATCAGGATTTCAGCTATGGCTACACCTTC. Translation gives CASSLYQDFSYGYTF.

The chain couples TRBV6-5 to TRBJ2-3, with 9 bases lining up with TRBD1. CDR1 and CDR2 (germline): MNHEY, SVGAGI. The trim removed 6 bases at V and 2 bases at J, leaving 6 bases unmatched. The CDR3 length is 15 residues. CDR3 amino acids: CASRRTGEHTDTQYF. CDR3 DNA: TGTGCCAGCAGAAGGACAGGGGAACACACAGATACGCAGTATTTT.

V gene TRBV7-9 combines with J gene TRBJ2-5, with a possible D match to TRBD1 (6 bases). CDR1 SEHNR and CDR2 FQNEAQ come from the germline V gene (reference sequence). This CDR3 is 13 amino acids long. Deletions cut 5 bases from V and 4 bases from J, with 11 bases between. The CDR3 sequence is CASSPQTGETQYF. In DNA form, the CDR3 reads TGTGCCAGCAGCCCTCAGACAGGAGAGACCCAGTACTTC.

The V gene is TRBV6-5, the J gene TRBJ2-7, with 12 bases fitting TRBD2. Germline CDR1 is MNHEY and CDR2 is SVGAGI. The CDR3 spans 14 residues. The V segment lost 6 bases and the J segment 6 bases; nucleotides outside the gene matches: 6. CDR3 in amino acids: CASRTSGGPSEQYF. The CDR3 nucleotides read TGTGCCAGCAGGACTAGCGGGGGCCCCTCCGAGCAGTACTTC.

The gene calls are TRBV9 and TRBJ2-2; D not resolved. With 1 base removed from V and 7 bases from J, the gap between germline ends came to 11 bases. CDR3 length equals 14 residues. Germline V CDR1 and CDR2: SGDLS, YYNGEE. The CDR3 spells CASSVSFASGELFF. The DNA for the CDR3 is TGTGCCAGCAGCGTATCCTTCGCGAGCGGGGAGCTGTTTTTT.